These 7 T cell receptor beta chains share one sample of origin, sequenced in a study of T cells after yellow fever vaccination. MiXCR, run by TCRdb on the 5' RACE reads, gives a single entry per CDR3 protein. Of a few hundred thousand distinct CDR3 sequences listed, 3% to 4.5% are singletons. The specimen was PBMCs, collected 5 days after the yellow fever booster vaccination. The receptor source for this set is a man younger than 35 who received the YFV17D yellow fever vaccine.

This clonotype was counted between two and nine times. Here the CDR3 reads CASSRAGGEAKNIQYF. The CDR3, as DNA: TGTGCCAGCAGCAGAGCAGGGGGCGAAGCCAAAAACATTCAGTACTTC. This chain connects TRBV7-9 to TRBJ2-4; 8 bases are shared with TRBD1. The CDR3 consists of 16 residues. The germline V gene encodes CDR1 SEHNR and CDR2 FQNEAQ (reference sequence). The J segment lost 0 bases and the V segment lost 5 bases, leaving 6 bases of the junction unmatched. Supplemented by reference TRBV7-9 and TRBJ2-4, the full variable domain reads DTGVSQNPRHKITKRGQNVTFRCDPISEHNRLYWYRQTLGQGPEFLTYFQNEAQLEKSRLLSDRFSAERPKGSFSTLEIQRTEQGDSAMYLCASSRAGGEAKNIQYFGAGTRLSVL.

This clonotype showed up just a few times. The chain links TRBV29-1 to TRBJ2-3; D ambiguous. This CDR3 is built from 10 residues. Germline V gives CDR1 SQVTM, CDR2 ANQGSEA. Trimming stripped 7 bases from V and 5 bases from J, with 7 bases between. The CDR3 nucleotides read TGCAGCGCCAAGCGAGATACGCAGTATTTT. Its protein product is CSAKRDTQYF.

The chain carries TRBV7-2 and TRBJ2-7; either TRBD1 or TRBD2 may supply D (5 bases each). This CDR3 spans 16 amino acids. V was cut by 1 base and J by 6 bases, with 19 bases left in between. Germline CDR1 SGHTA, CDR2 FQGNSA. The CDR3 bases are TGTGCCAGCAGCTTAGGGGGGACGCTACGGGGTAGCGAGCAGTACTTC. Translating it yields CASSLGGTLRGSEQYF.

CDR3 sequence: CATSDFVRVNEQFF. CDR3 sequence (DNA): TGTGCCACCAGTGATTTCGTCAGGGTGAATGAGCAGTTCTTC. The V call is TRBV24-1, the J call TRBJ2-1; a weak D match, TRBD1 (5 bases). The CDR3 extends over 14 amino acids. Germline CDR1 and CDR2: KGHDR and SFDVKD. V lost 1 base, J lost 7 bases, and 10 bases lay in between.

V and J are TRBV5-4 and TRBJ2-7; a weak D match, TRBD1 (5 bases). Trimming removed 2 bases from V and 5 bases from J, with 11 bases in between. The germline V gene encodes CDR1 SGHNT and CDR2 YYREEE (reference sequence). The CDR3 spans 13 residues. In DNA, the CDR3 is TGTGCCAGCAGCTTTCAGGGATCGGACGAGCAGTACGTC. It specifies CASSFQGSDEQYV.

This clonotype was counted between two and nine times. The V gene is TRBV7-8, the J gene TRBJ2-3; 9 positions agree with TRBD1. The germline gives CDR1 SGHVS, CDR2 FQNEAQ. V lost 6 bases, J lost 0 bases, and 4 bases stayed unmatched. The CDR3 length is 15 residues. The CDR3 loop is CASSQQGASTDTQYF. CDR3 DNA sequence: TGTGCCAGCAGTCAACAGGGGGCTAGCACAGATACGCAGTATTTT.

This clonotype was recorded a few times. This chain joins TRBV5-1 and TRBJ1-1; D is undetermined. Deletions cut 4 bases from V and 5 bases from J, with 12 bases between. This CDR3 spans 13 amino acids. CDR1 SGHRS and CDR2 YFSETQ come from the germline V gene. The CDR3 spells CASSQEVLTEAFF. Here the CDR3 DNA reads TGCGCCAGCAGCCAGGAGGTCCTGACTGAAGCTTTCTTT.